This T cell receptor beta chain was sequenced for a study of vaccination and CD4 T cells after COVID-19 (dated by TCRdb to 2021 to 2024). Regarding the research as a whole: SARS-CoV-2 positivity had been established in the convalescent patients by nasal swab PCR, and mild disease was recorded in about 9 of these patients and severe disease in one. The convalescent cohort included six males and four females, with two Hispanic individuals, seven Caucasians, two Asians and one multiracial person. Control cultures used a CEFX viral epitope pool as positive control, an HIV-1 Nef peptide pool as negative control, or no peptide. Post-COVID blood samples from convalescent patients were collected a median of 101 days after diagnosis, with a range of 35 to 161 days. Culture stimuli were overlapping spike peptide pools from SARS-CoV-2 and from the common cold coronaviruses HCoV-NL63, HCoV-OC43 and HCoV-229E. Post-vaccine blood samples were collected a median of around 2.5 months after the second vaccine dose, ranging from roughly 12 to 250 days. The spike-specific CD4+ TCR repertoire was compared before and after mRNA vaccination in fewer than eleven COVID-19 convalescent patients and a handful of infection-naive healthy vaccine recipients. Participants received two doses of either the Pfizer-BioNTech BNT162b2 vaccine (n=8) or the Moderna mRNA-1273 vaccine (n=2).

Interpreted using the paper, the treatment or condition label stands for: roughly ten-day PBMC culture with coronavirus spike peptide pools or control peptides (ViraFEST assay). To expand antigen-specific T cells with peptide pools and then pick out the expanded clonotypes through TCR sequencing, the study relied on the ViraFEST assay. The convalescent patients' positive SARS-CoV-2 PCR tests fell between March and December 2020, which was before the Alpha, Beta and Delta variants emerged in the United States. PBMCs were cultured at roughly 1.8 million per well in IMDM supplemented with around 5% human AB serum and around 10 IU/ml IL-2, with roughly 9.5 ug/ml peptide pools added. On days 3 and 7, half of the culture medium was replaced with fresh IL-2-containing medium. CD4+ T cells were isolated after around 9 days of culture through negative selection using the EasySep CD4+ T cell isolation kit. Ficoll-Paque Plus gradient centrifugation was used to isolate PBMCs from whole blood, and the isolated PBMCs were then either used fresh or cryopreserved at -140C. Triplicate wells were generally used for each culture condition.

The table lists this clonotype with a few counts. This clone's antigen is unknown. Base-call qualities are not available, and no considerably larger clone is one nucleotide away. The junction shows trimming of 3 bases on V and 2 bases on J, plus 11 bases between the germline ends. Taken from cysteine to phenylalanine, the CDR3 has 14 residues. The CDR3 DNA has 42 bases and is translated from base 1. The germline V gene (reference sequence) supplies CDR1 WNHNN and CDR2 SYGVQD. The paper's findings and limits, for the study overall: Only a relatively small number of convalescent patients were included in the study, and early timepoints following natural infection were not analyzed. In convalescent patients, nearly all vaccine-specific clones (304 of 307) were found to be mono-reactive for SARS-CoV-2 spike rather than cross-reactive with common cold coronaviruses. Although the median number of SARS-CoV-2-reactive clonotypes went up from 20 to 25 after infection to 35 to 40 after vaccination, the increase was not significant. In convalescent patients, a median about 86% of post-vaccine SARS-CoV-2-reactive clones were detected only after vaccination, suggesting vaccine-specific priming.

Receptor amplification or capture employed PCR. At the Johns Hopkins FTIC core, DNA from the cultured CD4+ T cells underwent TCR sequencing with the Oncomine TCR Beta short-read assay. The QIAamp micro DNA kit was used to extract genomic DNA from the cultured CD4+ T cells. Oncomine TCR Beta libraries from cultured CD4+ T cells were pooled with unique dual indexes and sequenced on an Illumina iSeq 100. For the original study's pipeline: Non-productive sequences were removed, and CDR3s that did not start with C, did not end with F or W, or were shorter than 7 amino acids were discarded. The MANAFEST web application identified antigen-specific clonotypes by comparing peptide-stimulated wells against reference wells and other culture wells. For a clone to be called positive, the clone needed an FDR below 0.05, an odds ratio above 5, and a productive frequency above 0.1% in at least two of three replicate wells. A clonotype was classed as cross-reactive if the clonotype showed significant expansion both in SARS-CoV-2 spike wells and in at least one common cold coronavirus spike condition. Similarity between CDR3 sequences was evaluated in R version 3.6.1 using Levenshtein distances (stringdist) and unrooted phylogenetic trees (ape). TCRdb cleaned the public reads at Q25 with fastp, built clones with MiXCR and kept in-frame beta chains. Identical CDR3 protein sequences are pooled into one entry, listed with their most common genes and DNA. TCRdb, rather than the study authors, made the V and J calls. The sample records 27,000 or so distinct CDR3 sequences, around half of which are singletons. Of the sample, roughly 6% falls within the top ten clones.

The TCR was taken from a human donor who had recovered from COVID-19. Sequenced sample: CD4+ T cells from blood, cultured in vitro. The rearrangement joined TRBV10-1 to TRBJ2-7; matching of 5 bases hints at TRBD1 as the D gene. The DNA sequence follows: TGCGCCAGCAGTGAAGGGCAGGGCCCCTACGAGCAGTACTTC. It specifies CASSEGQGPYEQYF.